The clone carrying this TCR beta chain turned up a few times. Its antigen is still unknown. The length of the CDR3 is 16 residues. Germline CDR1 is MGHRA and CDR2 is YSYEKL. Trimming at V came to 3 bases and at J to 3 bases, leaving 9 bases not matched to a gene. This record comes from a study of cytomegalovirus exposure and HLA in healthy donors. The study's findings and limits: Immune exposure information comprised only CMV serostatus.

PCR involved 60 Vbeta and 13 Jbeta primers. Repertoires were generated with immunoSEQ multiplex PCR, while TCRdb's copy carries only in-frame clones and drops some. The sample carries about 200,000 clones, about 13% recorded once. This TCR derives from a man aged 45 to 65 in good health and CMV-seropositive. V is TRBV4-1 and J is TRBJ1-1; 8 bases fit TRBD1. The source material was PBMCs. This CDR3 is CASSHFPGTGHTEAFF. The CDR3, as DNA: TGCGCCAGCAGCCACTTCCCCGGGACAGGACACACTGAAGCTTTCTTT.